This paragraph covers one T cell receptor beta chain sequence. Its antigen specificity is not known. Per-base qualities were not stored, and no clone one base away is much larger. The entry originates in a study of blood T cell repertoires in COVID-19 (dated by TCRdb to the early 2020s). Some background on the complete study: Samples from collaborators originated in the United States, Italy and Spain and spanned both the acute and convalescent phases of COVID-19. The prospective study material was composed of cDNA or gDNA derived from T cells, B-cell-depleted T cells, or PBMCs. Deeply sampled blood TCRbeta repertoires from subjects exposed to, actively infected with, or recovered from COVID-19 were included in the dataset. The repertoires were made available in a free public database intended to serve as a resource for research on the immune response to SARS-CoV-2. The samples were drawn from two sources: the first 160 participants of the ongoing ImmuneRACE study, and 950 to 1,500 subjects contributed by 6 global collaborators. Nearly every sample came with metadata listing a de-identified subject ID, COVID-19 status, age in years and sex. Where available, HLA class I and class II types were obtained from metadata supplied by the sample provider rather than from assay-based typing. The full study reports these points: How much clinical and demographic metadata was included differed by source and by participant, and the metadata was provided uncurated.

The collaborating institutions used their own protocols to collect whole blood in K2EDTA tubes. For TCRbeta analysis, collaborators shipped samples as frozen whole blood, isolated PBMCs, or DNA extracted from either of those sample types. CDR1 MNHNY and CDR2 SVGAGI were looked up in the germline V gene (reference sequence). Measured from the cysteine to the phenylalanine, the CDR3 is 12 residues long. Only CDR3 DNA remains: 36 bases, in frame from the first base. The trim is 10 bases for V and 7 bases for J, with a gap of 13 bases between the germline ends. TCRbeta CDR3 regions were amplified from genomic DNA by means of the immunoSEQ Assay, a bias-controlled multiplex PCR. Per the authors' processing: The number of nucleated cells in each sample was estimated from the amplification of reference gene primers within the assay. To quantify the absolute abundance of each unique TCRbeta CDR3 rearrangement, sequence reads were collapsed and filtered. For each sample, productive Simpson clonality was calculated as the square root of Simpson's diversity index over productive rearrangements. Not all clones reach the TCRdb copy of this immuneACCESS table, which keeps in-frame sequences only. Checked studies attribute under half of the gap to unresolved V genes and leave the rest unexplained. Clone size and the V and J calls come from that table; the DNA yielded D and trimming. For this sample there are 40,000 to 60,000 clones; 65% to 80% appear just once. The ten largest clones capture roughly 25% of the sample.

Material for sequencing was peripheral blood. The chain is assembled from TRBV6-6 and TRBJ1-4; no confident D gene assignment can be made. The origin of this receptor is a man in his sixties or seventies with acute or convalescent COVID-19. The CDR3 loop reads CATTRLGEKLFF. The DNA sequence reads TGTGCCACCACCCGGCTAGGTGAAAAACTGTTTTTT.